This T cell receptor (beta chain) appears in the sequencing data of a study of response to subunit inactivated influenza vaccine (dated by TCRdb to the late 2010s). Turning to the overall study: To follow how T cells responded to a trivalent subunit inactivated influenza vaccine, the researchers relied on deep quantitative profiling of the T cell receptor repertoire.

As encoded in the germline V gene (reference sequence), CDR1 is SGHNT while CDR2 is YYREEE. V loses 4 bases at its end and J loses 2 bases; junction bases beyond the gene matches: 4. The CDR3 contains 15 residues, cysteine and phenylalanine counted. The CDR3 DNA has 45 bases and is translated from base 1. The study at large found these results: According to the authors, only a limited number of new T cells may be recruited by each seasonal influenza vaccination.

Library preparation used RT-PCR. This sample was sequenced with an Illumina HiSeq 2500. In TCRdb, the public reads were trimmed at Q25 with fastp and aligned with MiXCR, with productive beta chains retained. A single entry per CDR3 protein holds the most common genes and DNA from its merged rows. The sample table shows hundreds of thousands of distinct CDR3 sequences, and about 11% are seen once. Roughly 9.6% of the sample is taken by the ten largest. This clonotype was detected a few times. Which antigen it targets is not known. No base quality information exists; no much larger clone differs at one position. This sample also belongs to another study, concerning T cells expressing NK-cell markers. Looking at the second paper: 5'RACE template switching, by which a universal primer site and unique molecular identifiers were added, was used to make TCR beta cDNA libraries. Eight donors provided sorted CD3+CD56+NKG2C+, CD3+CD56+NKG2C- and CD3+CD56-NKG2C+ T-cell subsets, whose TCR beta-chain repertoires were profiled. Among the eight sequenced donors, only one was HCMV-seronegative, while the other seven were HCMV-seropositive. To restrict sorting to alphabetaTCR-expressing T cells, an anti-gammadeltaTCR antibody was added in several experiments. In over five donors, the dominant CD3+CD56+NKG2C+ clonotypes were found to rank among the top 10 CD8+ clonotypes and to make up about 1.0-7.5% of CD8+ T cells. Those dominant clonotypes were again the most abundant among CD3+CD56-NKG2C+ cells in a few donors, at roughly 25-65%. Whether the expanded NKG2C-expressing T cell clones were specific for HCMV antigens was left unclear. The eight sequenced donors were randomly selected healthy volunteers, three men and five women. HCMV-specific IgG was detected in serum with a commercial ELISA kit to determine HCMV serostatus. Ficoll density gradient centrifugation was used to isolate peripheral blood mononuclear cells from blood. For a handful of donors, bulk peripheral blood T-cell repertoires were also sequenced from unsorted PBMC. cDNA synthesis was primed from the TCR beta constant segment and was followed by two successive PCR amplification steps. The libraries were sequenced on Illumina HiSeq 2000/2500, MiSeq or NextSeq, producing 2 x 150 bp reads. MIGEC was used to demultiplex reads and group reads by UMI, and MiTCR was used to assemble and quantify clonotypes. Only TCR cDNA sequences supported by at least two reads were kept to exclude erroneous sequences. Downstream repertoire analysis used the tcR package, and clonotypes were matched across fractions by CDR3 nucleotide sequence plus V segment. Antigen specificity was annotated against VDJdb with VDJmatch, allowing one amino acid substitution in CDR3.

Sequenced here: PBMCs from blood, sampled on the day of vaccination. The chain links TRBV5-4 with TRBJ2-7; a stretch of 12 junction bases matches TRBD1. The clonotype was recovered from a middle-aged man who received an inactivated influenza vaccine. Donor details come from another sample of the same person, matched by shared clones. CDR3 reads: CASSRDRGRTYEQYF. The DNA sequence follows: TGTGCCAGCAGCCGGGACAGGGGGCGAACCTACGAGCAGTACTTC.